Below, 16 T cell receptor beta chains from the same sample are listed, as sequenced in a study of T cells after yellow fever vaccination. MiXCR, applied by TCRdb to the 5' RACE reads, yields one record per CDR3 protein. Of approximately 160,000 distinct CDR3 sequences in the sample, 7% to 10% were seen once. The material sequenced was CD8+ T cells sorted from PBMCs, taken 45 days after the yellow fever booster vaccination. These receptors originate from a young man who received the YFV17D yellow fever vaccine.

This rearrangement joins TRBV5-8 to TRBJ1-5; no clear D. V lost 0 bases, J lost 3 bases, and 7 bases lay in between. Per the germline V gene, CDR1 is SGHTS and CDR2 is YDEGEE. This CDR3 is built from 14 residues. CDR3 sequence (DNA): TGTGCCAGCAGCTTGGTGGGAGACAATCAGCCCCAGCATTTT. This codes for CASSLVGDNQPQHF.

This clonotype was counted ten times or more. V is TRBV4-3 and J is TRBJ2-1; 9 bases map to TRBD1. Germline V gene sequence: CDR1 LGHNA, CDR2 YSLEER. CDR3 length: 16 amino acids. The trim removed 4 bases at V and 0 bases at J, leaving 4 bases unmatched. CDR3 nucleotides: TGCGCCAGCAGCCGAGCGACAGGGGGCTCCTACAATGAGCAGTTCTTC. It is translated as CASSRATGGSYNEQFF.

This clonotype has a count of ten or more. The chain employs TRBV6-6 and TRBJ2-7; tentatively, D is TRBD1 (5 bases). The germline gives CDR1 MNHNY, CDR2 SVGAGI (reference sequence). The CDR3 extends over 13 amino acids. The germline V and J ends were trimmed by 2 bases and 4 bases, with 9 bases remaining between them. CDR3 sequence: CASSYDREYEQYV. The CDR3 bases are TGTGCCAGCAGTTACGACAGAGAATACGAGCAGTACGTC.

This clonotype came up a few times. The CDR3 coding sequence is TGTGCCAGCAGCACCCCGGACAGGGGGACTGAAGCTTTCTTT. This sequence encodes CASSTPDRGTEAFF. The chain is built from TRBV7-9 and TRBJ1-1; 10 bases fit TRBD1. Germline values: CDR1 SEHNR, CDR2 FQNEAQ (reference sequence). With V trimmed by 5 bases and J by 5 bases, 5 bases remained unmatched. The CDR3 totals 14 residues.

This rearrangement joins TRBV5-1 to TRBJ1-1; TRBD1 agrees at 10 bases. In germline, CDR1 is SGHRS, CDR2 YFSETQ. J was trimmed by 3 bases and V by 6 bases; bases with no gene match: 8. The CDR3 runs 15 residues. The CDR3 sequence: CASKRDRGSYTEAFF. The CDR3, as DNA: TGCGCCAGCAAGAGGGACAGGGGATCGTACACTGAAGCTTTCTTT.

CDR3 residues: CASSPLRGHYEQYF. The CDR3 DNA reads as TGTGCCAGCAGCCCATTGAGGGGGCACTACGAGCAGTACTTC. The genes are TRBV2 and TRBJ2-7; 7 bases match TRBD1. The CDR3 length is 14 residues. V shed 6 bases and J 3 bases; nucleotides not matched to a gene: 8. The V gene's germline CDR1 is SNHLY and CDR2 FYNNEI.

This chain connects TRBV10-3 to TRBJ2-1; 9 bases line up with TRBD2. The CDR3 spans 16 residues. Germline lookup yields CDR1 ENHRY and CDR2 SYGVKD. The J segment lost 2 bases and the V segment lost 3 bases, leaving 5 bases of the junction unmatched. The CDR3 here is CAISDSSGDPYNEQFF. In DNA, the CDR3 is TGTGCCATCAGTGACTCTAGCGGGGACCCCTACAATGAGCAGTTCTTC.

The rearrangement joins TRBV20-1 to TRBJ2-1; possibly TRBD2 for D (6 bases). CDR1 is DFQATT, CDR2 SNEGSKA, per germline (reference sequence). The V and J ends lost 0 bases and 8 bases respectively, with 17 bases between them. This CDR3 is built from 15 residues. As DNA, the CDR3 is TGCAGTGCTAGAGATTTCGCGGGGAGGATGTATGAGCAGTTCTTC. It codes for CSARDFAGRMYEQFF.

This clonotype appeared a few times. This chain uses TRBV6-6 with TRBJ1-5; possible D gene TRBD1, 6 bases. Germline V gives CDR1 MNHNY, CDR2 SVGAGI (reference sequence). Between the trimmed V and J ends, which lost 5 bases and 3 bases, there was a span of 11 bases. This CDR3 comprises 14 residues. The CDR3 region has the DNA TGTGCCAGCAGTCCGGACAGCTACAATCAGCCCCAGCATTTT. Translation: CASSPDSYNQPQHF.

This clonotype was observed a handful of times. J is TRBJ2-3 and V is TRBV2; no reliable D call. The ends were cut back, 5 bases at V and 2 bases at J, with 11 bases in the middle. The length of the CDR3 is 14 residues. CDR1 and CDR2 (germline): SNHLY, FYNNEI. Here the CDR3 reads CASSPFAVTDTQYF. The CDR3, as DNA: TGTGCCAGCAGTCCCTTCGCGGTCACAGATACGCAGTATTTT.

The chain is built from TRBV7-9 and TRBJ2-3; 8 bases map to TRBD1. V lost 1 base, J lost 6 bases, and 9 bases stayed unmatched. Germline values: CDR1 SEHNR, CDR2 FQNEAQ (reference sequence). CDR3 length: 16 amino acids. The CDR3: CASSLVGQGALDTQYF. The CDR3 coding sequence is TGTGCCAGCAGCTTAGTAGGCCAGGGGGCACTGGATACGCAGTATTTT. Complete variable domain (other parts from reference TRBV7-9 and TRBJ2-3): DTGVSQNPRHKITKRGQNVTFRCDPISEHNRLYWYRQTLGQGPEFLTYFQNEAQLEKSRLLSDRFSAERPKGSFSTLEIQRTEQGDSAMYLCASSLVGQGALDTQYFGPGTRLTVL.

This clonotype occurred many times. The chain couples TRBV4-1 to TRBJ2-7; no definite D call. The CDR3 has 14 residues. Trimming removed 0 bases from V and 0 bases from J, with 6 bases in between. Germline V gene lookup returns CDR1 MGHRA and CDR2 YSYEKL. CDR3 loop: CASSQDTSSYEQYV. The CDR3 DNA is TGCGCCAGCAGCCAAGATACCAGCTCCTACGAGCAGTACGTC.

The chain has TRBV7-9 and TRBJ2-5, with D maybe TRBD1 (6 bases). This CDR3 is built from 17 residues. Germline loops: CDR1 SEHNR, CDR2 FQNEAQ (reference sequence). In DNA, the CDR3 is TGTGCGAGCGGCCCCCGTGGGGGCGCCTCAATGCAAGAGACCCAGTACTTC. It translates to CASGPRGGASMQETQYF. Full variable domain (remainder filled in from reference TRBV7-9 and TRBJ2-5): DTGVSQNPRHKITKRGQNVTFRCDPISEHNRLYWYRQTLGQGPEFLTYFQNEAQLEKSRLLSDRFSAERPKGSFSTLEIQRTEQGDSAMYLCASGPRGGASMQETQYFGPGTRLLVL.

This rearrangement joins TRBV7-9 to TRBJ1-4, with a possible D match to TRBD1 (5 bases). Germline assignment: CDR1 SEHNR and CDR2 FQNEAQ (reference sequence). V lost 1 base, J lost 3 bases, and 9 bases lay in between. The CDR3 has 15 residues. This chain's CDR3 is CASSLGGEANEKLFF. The CDR3 coding sequence is TGTGCCAGCAGCTTAGGGGGCGAAGCTAATGAAAAACTGTTTTTT.

Only a few counts were recorded for this clonotype. This chain uses TRBV7-2 with TRBJ2-1, with 10 positions matching TRBD2. CDR1 and CDR2 from the germline V gene are SGHTA and FQGNSA. This CDR3 is 15 amino acids long. V gave up 1 base and J gave up 5 bases; unmatched junction bases: 2. CDR3: CASSLGAGGNNEQFF. CDR3 coding DNA: TGTGCCAGCAGCTTAGGAGCGGGGGGGAACAATGAGCAGTTCTTC.

This clonotype has a handful of counts. The chain joins TRBV5-5 to TRBJ2-7; possible D gene TRBD1, 5 bases. The CDR3 is made up of 15 amino acids. CDR1 and CDR2 from the germline V gene are SGHKS and YYEKEE (reference sequence). Trimming shortened V by 2 bases and J by 2 bases, and 14 bases separated the two germline ends. As DNA, the CDR3 is TGTGCCAGCAGCTTCTTTGGTTCAGGGACCTACGAGCAGTACGTC. Protein: CASSFFGSGTYEQYV.